The clone carrying this T cell receptor beta chain turned up a few times. What it recognizes is unknown. The authors sorted CD4+ naive, central memory, regulatory and stem cell-like memory cells via CD45RO/CCR7/CD25/CD127/CD95/CD27. Isolated RNA was reverse transcribed in full, so expressed TCRB transcripts were sequenced. Assay: immunoSEQ multiplex PCR; the TCRdb copy retains only in-frame clones and omits some. The profile shows hundreds of thousands of clones, roughly 16% of them singletons. The sample originates from a study of beta chain features in type 1 diabetes. Study-wide findings and caveats: Reduced insertions and increased deletions marked VDJ junctions in type 1 diabetes patients. For patients, the naive, central memory and Treg TCRB repertoires appeared more alike than for healthy donors. Whether HLA type affects TCRB rearrangement stayed undetermined in the present work.

The source of this sequence is a man in his late teens or twenties in good health. Sample: naive CD4+ T cells from blood.

The CDR3 here is CALGGRAINQPQHF. The CDR3 DNA sequence: TGTGCCCTCGGGGGGCGGGCTATCAATCAGCCCCAGCATTTT. The rearrangement links TRBV19 to TRBJ1-5, with D possibly TRBD1 on 6 matching bases. Germline assignment: CDR1 LNHDA and CDR2 SQIVND (reference sequence). CDR3 length: 14 amino acids. The germline V and J ends were trimmed by 11 bases and 3 bases, with 17 bases remaining between them.